This T cell receptor beta chain comes out of a study of CD8+ T cells in alopecia areata. Study overall: Disease severity was quantified as SALT score of affected scalp area.

This clone was detected once. Its antigen remains unidentified. Treatment: oral pan-JAK inhibitor, 5-10 mg twice daily. In alopecia areata patients, both lesional scalp punch biopsies and peripheral blood were collected. This CDR3 has 13 residues. Germline V gives CDR1 SQVTM, CDR2 ANQGSEA. V lost 8 bases and J lost 4; bases outside the gene matches: 6. Study-wide findings and caveats: Expanded CD8+ clones among the top 100, and scalp clonality, were significantly decreased by tofacitinib.

In each case, RNA was isolated and then reverse transcribed into cDNA as the sequencing template. The assay was immunoSEQ multiplex PCR, and TCRdb's table has in-frame clones only and misses some. Altogether 150,000 to 200,000 clones are present, 60% being singletons, with the ten largest covering over 1%. The sample was CD4+ T cells sorted from blood, taken at week 24, from a patient treated with tofacitinib. J is TRBJ1-5 and V is TRBV29-1; 9 bases are a match to TRBD1. The sequence derives from a human donor with alopecia areata. CDR3 protein: CSTRDRENQPQHF. DNA for the CDR3: TGCAGCACAAGGGACAGGGAAAATCAGCCCCAGCATTTT.